Each of the 2 T cell receptor beta chains below was sequenced from the same sample in a study of T cells in Graves' hyperthyroidism and ophthalmopathy. RNA transcripts gave rise to amplified TCR beta CDR3 regions. Researchers ran a first-round RT-PCR on the TCR CDR3 using the HTBI primer set. MiXCR was run by TCRdb on the multiplex PCR reads, yielding one entry per CDR3 protein. The sample lists about 560,000 distinct CDR3 sequences, about half occurring once. The sequenced material came from peripheral blood or thyroid tissue (not recorded which). Receptors were obtained from a young woman with Graves' hyperthyroidism.

In this sample, this clonotype turned up once. This CDR3 reads CANLGQGYGYTF. CDR3 bases: TGTGCCAACTTAGGACAGGGCTATGGCTACACCTTC. The chain carries TRBV24-1 and TRBJ1-2; 8 bases agree with TRBD1. The V segment lost 11 bases and the J segment 4 bases; nucleotides outside the gene matches: 5. This CDR3 has 12 residues. The germline gives CDR1 KGHDR, CDR2 SFDVKD.

A remark on this clonotype: Compared with germline, one end of the junction differs, possibly owing to a read error. The CDR3, as DNA: TGTGCCAGCAGCGGAGTACTCTCCCACGAGCAGTACTTC. Translated: CASSGVLSHEQYF. The chain combines TRBV7-9 with TRBJ2-7, with unresolved D. The CDR3 is 13 amino acids. The V gene's germline CDR1 is SEHNR and CDR2 FQNEAQ (reference sequence).